One sample yielded the 10 T cell receptor beta chains listed below, sequenced in a study of neurological immune-mediated disorders. TCRdb reprocessed the 5' RACE reads via MiXCR and lists one record per CDR3 protein. The table lists tens of thousands of distinct CDR3 sequences, over 2% of them singletons. Material for sequencing was PBMCs. These receptors were obtained from a man aged 50-60 years with multiple sclerosis.

This clonotype was seen many times. V and J are TRBV5-1 and TRBJ2-7; tentatively, D is TRBD1 (5 bases). The length of the CDR3 is 15 residues. Trimming removed 0 bases from V and 2 bases from J, with 12 bases in between. Germline V gene lookup returns CDR1 SGHRS and CDR2 YFSETQ. The CDR3 DNA is TGCGCCAGCAGCTTGGTAACAGGAAATACCTACGAGCAGTACTTC. This gives the protein CASSLVTGNTYEQYF.

This clonotype showed up many times. This chain joins TRBV6-2 or TRBV6-3 and TRBJ1-1; 7 positions match TRBD1. In germline, CDR1 is MNHEY, CDR2 SVGEGT. The ends lost 6 bases at V and 3 bases at J; junction bases unmatched: 7. This CDR3 is built from 14 residues. DNA of the CDR3: TGTGCCAGCAGAAGACAGGGATCTTACACTGAAGCTTTCTTT. It is translated as CASRRQGSYTEAFF.

This clonotype was counted many times. The chain carries TRBV5-1 and TRBJ2-3; the D is unclear. V lost 0 bases and J 5 bases, leaving 7 bases between the germline ends. This CDR3 spans 13 amino acids. Germline lookup yields CDR1 SGHRS and CDR2 YFSETQ. The CDR3: CASSLVFKDTQYF. CDR3 bases: TGCGCCAGCAGCTTGGTTTTCAAAGATACGCAGTATTTT.

The sample holds many counts of this clonotype. The rearrangement uses TRBV11-2 and TRBJ1-2; D remains ambiguous. Germline loops: CDR1 SGHAT, CDR2 FQNNGV. V was pared by 6 bases and J by 6 bases, with 14 bases between. There are 13 residues in the CDR3. The CDR3 nucleotides are TGTGCCAGCAGTCTGACCAAGGGAAATGGCTACACCTTC. Its translation: CASSLTKGNGYTF.

In its sample, this clonotype was seen many times. The chain joins TRBV29-1 to TRBJ2-3; D possibly corresponds to TRBD2 (7 bases). CDR3 size: 15 residues. CDR1 is SQVTM and CDR2 is ANQGSEA in the germline V gene. The V and J ends lost 3 bases and 4 bases respectively, with 17 bases between them. CDR3 protein: CSVDSVGGAADTQYF. The CDR3 nucleotides are TGCAGCGTTGATTCTGTGGGGGGGGCCGCAGATACGCAGTATTTT.

This clonotype was recorded many times. The V gene is TRBV12-3 or TRBV12-4, the J gene TRBJ1-1; D unclear. V was shortened by 3 bases and J by 1 base, with 15 bases between the two germline ends. The CDR3 is made up of 16 amino acids. CDR3 nucleotide sequence: TGTGCCAGCAGTTTTCTGTTTTCGGTAGAGAACACTGAAGCTTTCTTT. Its translation: CASSFLFSVENTEAFF.

This clonotype was counted many times. The V and J genes are TRBV5-1 and TRBJ2-5, with 7 bases aligning to TRBD1. The germline CDR1 and CDR2 sequences are SGHRS and YFSETQ. Trimming cost V 4 bases and J 5 bases; bases outside gene matches: 5. The CDR3 spans 13 residues. The DNA of the CDR3 is TGCGCCAGCAGCCTACAGGGGCGGGAGACCCAGTACTTC. It yields the protein CASSLQGRETQYF. The full variable domain, with the rest looked up from reference TRBV5-1 and TRBJ2-5, is KAGVTQTPRYLIKTRGQQVTLSCSPISGHRSVSWYQQTPGQGLQFLFEYFSETQRNKGNFPGRFSGRQFSNSRSEMNVSTLELGDSALYLCASSLQGRETQYFGPGTRLLVL.

This clonotype was seen at least ten times. The V gene is TRBV7-2, the J gene TRBJ1-1, with TRBD1 matching over 7 bases. The CDR3 has 12 residues. Trimming cost V 7 bases and J 11 bases; bases outside gene matches: 10. Per the germline V gene, CDR1 is SGHTA and CDR2 is FQGNSA. This CDR3 is CASTDTGVAAFF. The DNA of the CDR3 is TGTGCCAGCACCGATACAGGGGTGGCGGCTTTCTTT.

This clonotype was observed at least ten times. This chain links TRBV5-5 with TRBJ2-1; 11 nucleotides line up with TRBD2. Germline CDR1 reads SGHKS; CDR2 reads YYEKEE (reference sequence). The CDR3 has 17 amino acids. V trimming: 2 bases; J trimming: 0 bases; junction bases outside the gene matches: 4. The CDR3 protein is CASSLGTSGSSYNEQFF. For the CDR3, the DNA is TGTGCCAGCAGCTTAGGGACTAGCGGAAGCTCCTACAATGAGCAGTTCTTC.

This clonotype was detected ten times or more. This sequence joins TRBV12-3 or TRBV12-4 and TRBJ2-6, with D possibly TRBD2 on 5 matching bases. Trimming took off 5 bases at V and 0 bases at J, with 8 bases between the two ends. CDR3 length: 15 residues. For the CDR3, the DNA is TGTGCCAGCAGTACTAGAGACTCTGGGGCCAACGTCCTGACTTTC. This translates into CASSTRDSGANVLTF.